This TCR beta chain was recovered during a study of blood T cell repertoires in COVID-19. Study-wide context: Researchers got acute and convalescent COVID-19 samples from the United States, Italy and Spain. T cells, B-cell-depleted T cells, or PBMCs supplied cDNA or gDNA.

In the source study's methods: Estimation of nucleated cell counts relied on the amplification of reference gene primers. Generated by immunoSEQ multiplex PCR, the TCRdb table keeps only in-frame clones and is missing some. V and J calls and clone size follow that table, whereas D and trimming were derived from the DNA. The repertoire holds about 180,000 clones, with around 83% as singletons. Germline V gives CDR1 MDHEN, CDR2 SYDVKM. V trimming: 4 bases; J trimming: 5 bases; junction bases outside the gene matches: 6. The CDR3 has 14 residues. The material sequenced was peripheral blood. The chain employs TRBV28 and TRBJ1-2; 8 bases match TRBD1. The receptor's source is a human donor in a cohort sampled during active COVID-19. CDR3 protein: CASSSTTGAYGYTF. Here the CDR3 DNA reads TGTGCCAGCAGTTCAACGACAGGGGCGTATGGCTACACCTTC.